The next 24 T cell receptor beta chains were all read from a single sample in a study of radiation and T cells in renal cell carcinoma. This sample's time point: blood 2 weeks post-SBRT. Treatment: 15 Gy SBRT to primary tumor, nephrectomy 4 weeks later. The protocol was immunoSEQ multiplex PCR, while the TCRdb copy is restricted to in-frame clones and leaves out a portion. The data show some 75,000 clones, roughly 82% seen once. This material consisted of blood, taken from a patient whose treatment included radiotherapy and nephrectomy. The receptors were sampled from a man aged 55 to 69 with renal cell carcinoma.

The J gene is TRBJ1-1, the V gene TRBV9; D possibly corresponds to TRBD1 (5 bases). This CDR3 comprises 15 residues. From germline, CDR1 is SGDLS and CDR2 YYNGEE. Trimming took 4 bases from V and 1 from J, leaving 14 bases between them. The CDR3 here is CASSLTLQGNTEAFF. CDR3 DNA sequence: TGTGCCAGCAGCCTCACCTTGCAGGGGAACACTGAAGCTTTCTTT.

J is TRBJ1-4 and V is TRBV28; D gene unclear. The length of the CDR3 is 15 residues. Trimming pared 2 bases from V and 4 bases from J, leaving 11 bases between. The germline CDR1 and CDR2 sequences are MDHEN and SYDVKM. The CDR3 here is CASSLEGSRNEKLFF. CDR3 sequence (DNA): TGTGCCAGCAGTTTAGAAGGCAGCCGTAATGAAAAACTGTTTTTT.

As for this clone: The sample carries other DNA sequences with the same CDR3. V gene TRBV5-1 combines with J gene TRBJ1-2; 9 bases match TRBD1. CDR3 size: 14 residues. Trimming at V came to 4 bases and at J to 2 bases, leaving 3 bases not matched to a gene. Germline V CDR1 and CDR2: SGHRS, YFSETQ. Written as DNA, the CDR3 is TGCGCCAGCAGCCCGGGACAGGGAAACTATGGCTACACCTTC. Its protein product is CASSPGQGNYGYTF.

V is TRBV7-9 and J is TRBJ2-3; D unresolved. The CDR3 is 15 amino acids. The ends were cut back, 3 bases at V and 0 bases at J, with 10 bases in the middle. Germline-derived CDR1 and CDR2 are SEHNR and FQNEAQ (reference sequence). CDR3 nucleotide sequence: TGTGCCAGCAGCTTCAGTACTACTAGCACAGATACGCAGTATTTT. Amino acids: CASSFSTTSTDTQYF.

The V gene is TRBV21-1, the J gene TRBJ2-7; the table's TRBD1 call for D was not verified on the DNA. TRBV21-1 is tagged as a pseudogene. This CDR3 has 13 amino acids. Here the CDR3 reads CASTGTGGCEQYF. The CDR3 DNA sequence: TGTGCCAGCACCGGGACAGGGGGCTGCGAGCAGTACTTC.

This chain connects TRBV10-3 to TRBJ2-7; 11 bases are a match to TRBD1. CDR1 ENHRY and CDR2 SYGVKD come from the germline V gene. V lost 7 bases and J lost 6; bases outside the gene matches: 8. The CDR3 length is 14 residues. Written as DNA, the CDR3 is TGTGCCATCAAATTTACCGGGACAGGGGGCGAGCAGTACTTC. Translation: CAIKFTGTGGEQYF.

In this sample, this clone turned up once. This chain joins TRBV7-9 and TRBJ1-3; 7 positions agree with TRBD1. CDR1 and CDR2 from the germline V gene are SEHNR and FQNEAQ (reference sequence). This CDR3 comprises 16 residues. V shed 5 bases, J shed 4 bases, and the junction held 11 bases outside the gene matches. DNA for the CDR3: TGTGCCAGCAGCCCCTTAGTGGGGACAGCGGGAAACACCATATATTTT. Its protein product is CASSPLVGTAGNTIYF.

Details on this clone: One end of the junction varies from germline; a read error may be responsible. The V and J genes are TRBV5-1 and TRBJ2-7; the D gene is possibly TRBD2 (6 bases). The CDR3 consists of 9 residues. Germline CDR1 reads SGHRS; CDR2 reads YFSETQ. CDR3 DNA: TGCGCCAGCAGCTTGGTCGGGGGCTTC. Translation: CASSLVGGF.

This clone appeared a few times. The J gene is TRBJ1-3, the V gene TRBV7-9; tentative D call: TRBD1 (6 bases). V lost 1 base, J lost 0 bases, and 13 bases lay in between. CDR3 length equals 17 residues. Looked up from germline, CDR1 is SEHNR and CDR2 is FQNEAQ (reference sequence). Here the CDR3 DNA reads TGTGCCAGCAGCTTAGGCCGACAGGTCCTCTCTGGAAACACCATATATTTT. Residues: CASSLGRQVLSGNTIYF.

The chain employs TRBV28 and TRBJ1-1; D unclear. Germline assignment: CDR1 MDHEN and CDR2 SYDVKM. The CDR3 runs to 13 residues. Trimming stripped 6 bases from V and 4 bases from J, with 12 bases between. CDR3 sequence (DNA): TGTGCCAGCAGCCCCCAGCCGGGCACTGAAGCTTTCTTT. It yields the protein CASSPQPGTEAFF.

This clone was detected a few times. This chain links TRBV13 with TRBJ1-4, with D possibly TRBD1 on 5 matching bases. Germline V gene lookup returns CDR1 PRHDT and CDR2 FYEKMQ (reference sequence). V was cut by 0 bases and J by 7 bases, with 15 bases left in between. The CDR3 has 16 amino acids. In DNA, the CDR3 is TGTGCCAGCAGCTTAGGAGCGGAGGGGACCGGTGAAAAACTGTTTTTT. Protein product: CASSLGAEGTGEKLFF.

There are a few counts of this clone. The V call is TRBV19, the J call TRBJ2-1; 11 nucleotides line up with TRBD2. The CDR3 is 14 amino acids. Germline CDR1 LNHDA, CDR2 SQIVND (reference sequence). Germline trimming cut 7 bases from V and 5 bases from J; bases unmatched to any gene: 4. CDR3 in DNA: TGTGCCAGTACCTCTAGCGGGGGGAACAATGAGCAGTTCTTC. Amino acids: CASTSSGGNNEQFF.

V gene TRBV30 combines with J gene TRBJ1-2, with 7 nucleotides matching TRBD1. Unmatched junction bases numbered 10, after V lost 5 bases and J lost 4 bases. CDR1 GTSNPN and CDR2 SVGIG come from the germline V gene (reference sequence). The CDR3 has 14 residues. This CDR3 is CAWDRPGTVYGYTF. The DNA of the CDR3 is TGTGCCTGGGACCGTCCCGGGACAGTCTATGGCTACACCTTC.

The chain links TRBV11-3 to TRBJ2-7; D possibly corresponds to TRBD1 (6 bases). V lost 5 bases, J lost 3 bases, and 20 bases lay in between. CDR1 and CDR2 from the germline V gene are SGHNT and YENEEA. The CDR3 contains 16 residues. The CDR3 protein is CASSLVLLGTNYEQYF. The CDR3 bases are TGTGCCAGCAGCCTTGTGCTCCTCGGGACAAACTACGAGCAGTACTTC.

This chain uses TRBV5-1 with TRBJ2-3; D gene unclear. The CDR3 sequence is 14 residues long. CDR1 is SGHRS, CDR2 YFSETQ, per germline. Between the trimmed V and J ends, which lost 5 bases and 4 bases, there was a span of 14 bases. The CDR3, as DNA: TGCGCCAGCAGAGTGGGCCTGTTTGCAGATACGCAGTATTTT. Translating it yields CASRVGLFADTQYF. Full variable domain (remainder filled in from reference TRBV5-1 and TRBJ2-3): KAGVTQTPRYLIKTRGQQVTLSCSPISGHRSVSWYQQTPGQGLQFLFEYFSETQRNKGNFPGRFSGRQFSNSRSEMNVSTLELGDSALYLCASRVGLFADTQYFGPGTRLTVL.

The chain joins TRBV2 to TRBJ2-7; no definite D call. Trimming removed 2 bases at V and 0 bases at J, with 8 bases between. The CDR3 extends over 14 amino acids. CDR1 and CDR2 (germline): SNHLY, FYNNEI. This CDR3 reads CASSEFLRSYEQYF. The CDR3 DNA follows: TGTGCCAGCAGTGAATTTCTCCGCTCCTACGAGCAGTACTTC.

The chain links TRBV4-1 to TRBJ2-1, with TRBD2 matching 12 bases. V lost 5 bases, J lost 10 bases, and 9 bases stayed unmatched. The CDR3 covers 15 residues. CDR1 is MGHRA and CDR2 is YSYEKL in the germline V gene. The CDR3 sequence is CASSWTSGTPTEQFF. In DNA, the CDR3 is TGCGCCAGCAGCTGGACTAGCGGGACCCCCACAGAGCAGTTCTTC.

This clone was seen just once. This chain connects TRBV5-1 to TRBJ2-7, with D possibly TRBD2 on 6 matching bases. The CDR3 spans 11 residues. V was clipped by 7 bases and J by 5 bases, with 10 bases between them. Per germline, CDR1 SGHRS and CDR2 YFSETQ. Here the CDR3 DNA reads TGCGCCAGCCCCACTAGCAACGAGCAGTACTTC. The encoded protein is CASPTSNEQYF.

CDR3: CASSLATGHYEGYTF. CDR3 coding DNA: TGCGCCAGCAGCTTGGCGACAGGCCACTATGAGGGCTACACCTTC. The chain employs TRBV5-1 and TRBJ1-2, with D maybe TRBD1 (6 bases). This CDR3 has 15 amino acids. V was shortened by 0 bases and J by 8 bases, with 17 bases between the two germline ends. Looked up from germline, CDR1 is SGHRS and CDR2 is YFSETQ.

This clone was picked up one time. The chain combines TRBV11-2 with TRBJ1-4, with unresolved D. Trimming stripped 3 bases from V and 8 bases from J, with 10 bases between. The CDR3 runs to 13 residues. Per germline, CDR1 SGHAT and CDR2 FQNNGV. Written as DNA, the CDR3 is TGTGCCAGCAGCTTGGGGATGGAGGAAAAACTGTTTTTT. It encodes CASSLGMEEKLFF.

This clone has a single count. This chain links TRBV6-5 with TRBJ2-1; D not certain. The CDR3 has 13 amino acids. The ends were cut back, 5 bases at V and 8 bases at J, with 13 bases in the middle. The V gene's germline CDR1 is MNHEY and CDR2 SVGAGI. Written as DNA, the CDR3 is TGTGCCAGCAGTCCTCCCTCCGAGGATGAGCAGTTCTTC. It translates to CASSPPSEDEQFF.

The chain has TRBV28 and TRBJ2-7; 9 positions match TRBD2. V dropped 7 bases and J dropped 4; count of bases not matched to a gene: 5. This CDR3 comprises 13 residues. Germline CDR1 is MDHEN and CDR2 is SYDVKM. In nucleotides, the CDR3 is TGTGCCAGCAACTCGGGACTAGCTTACGAGCAGTACTTC. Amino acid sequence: CASNSGLAYEQYF. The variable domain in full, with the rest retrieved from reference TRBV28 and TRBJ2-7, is DVKVTQSSRYLVKRTGEKVFLECVQDMDHENMFWYRQDPGLGLRLIYFSYDVKMKEKGDIPEGYSVSREKKERFSLILESASTNQTSMYLCASNSGLAYEQYFGPGTRLTVT.

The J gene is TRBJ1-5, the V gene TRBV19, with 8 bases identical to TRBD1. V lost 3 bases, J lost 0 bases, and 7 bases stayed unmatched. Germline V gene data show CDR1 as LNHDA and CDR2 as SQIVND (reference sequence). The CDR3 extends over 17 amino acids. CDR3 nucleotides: TGTGCCAGTAGTATGCAGGCGACAGGGGTTAGCAATCAGCCCCAGCATTTT. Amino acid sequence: CASSMQATGVSNQPQHF.

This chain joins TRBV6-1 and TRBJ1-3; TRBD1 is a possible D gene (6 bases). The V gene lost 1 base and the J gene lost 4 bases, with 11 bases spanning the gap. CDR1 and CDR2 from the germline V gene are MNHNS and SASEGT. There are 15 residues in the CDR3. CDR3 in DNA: TGTGCCAGCAGTGAAGAGGGGGGGAAAGGAAACACCATATATTTT. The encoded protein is CASSEEGGKGNTIYF.